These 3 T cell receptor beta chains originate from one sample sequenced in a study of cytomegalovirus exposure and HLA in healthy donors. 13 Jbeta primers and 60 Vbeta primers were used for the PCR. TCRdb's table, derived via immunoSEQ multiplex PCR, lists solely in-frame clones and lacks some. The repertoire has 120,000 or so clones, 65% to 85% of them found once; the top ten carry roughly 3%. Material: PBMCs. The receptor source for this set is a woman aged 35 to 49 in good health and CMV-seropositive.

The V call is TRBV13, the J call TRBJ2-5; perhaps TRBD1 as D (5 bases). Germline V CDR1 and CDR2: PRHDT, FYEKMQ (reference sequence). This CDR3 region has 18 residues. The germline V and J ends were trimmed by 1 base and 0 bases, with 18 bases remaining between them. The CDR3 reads CASSLASARVYHQETQYF. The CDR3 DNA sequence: TGTGCCAGCAGCTTAGCTTCCGCCAGGGTGTATCACCAAGAGACCCAGTACTTC.

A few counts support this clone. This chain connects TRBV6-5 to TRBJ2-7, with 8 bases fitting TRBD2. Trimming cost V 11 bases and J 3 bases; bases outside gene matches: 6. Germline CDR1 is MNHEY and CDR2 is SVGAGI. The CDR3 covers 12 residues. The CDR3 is CAATGTSYEQYF. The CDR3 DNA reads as TGTGCCGCAACCGGGACTAGCTACGAGCAGTACTTC.

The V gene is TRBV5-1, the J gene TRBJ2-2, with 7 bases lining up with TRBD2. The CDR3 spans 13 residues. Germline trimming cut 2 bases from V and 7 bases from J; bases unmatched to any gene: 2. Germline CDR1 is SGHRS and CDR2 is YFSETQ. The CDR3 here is CASSFREDGELFF. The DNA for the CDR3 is TGCGCCAGCAGCTTCCGGGAGGACGGGGAGCTGTTTTTT.